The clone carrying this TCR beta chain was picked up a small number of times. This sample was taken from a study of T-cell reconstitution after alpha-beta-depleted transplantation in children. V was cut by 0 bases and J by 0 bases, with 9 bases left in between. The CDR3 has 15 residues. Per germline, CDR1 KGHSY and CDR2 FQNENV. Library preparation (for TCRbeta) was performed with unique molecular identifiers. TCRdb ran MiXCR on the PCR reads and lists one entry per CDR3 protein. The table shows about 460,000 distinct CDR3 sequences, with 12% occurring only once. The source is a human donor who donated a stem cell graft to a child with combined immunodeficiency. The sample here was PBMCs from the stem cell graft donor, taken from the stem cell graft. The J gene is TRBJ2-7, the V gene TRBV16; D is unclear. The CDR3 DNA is TGTGCCAGCAGCCAATCGGGCCTACTCTCCTACGAGCAGTACTTC. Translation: CASSQSGLLSYEQYF.